These 5 T cell receptor beta chains were all obtained from the same sample, sequenced in a study of cytomegalovirus exposure and HLA in healthy donors. PCR used 60 Vbeta primers and 13 Jbeta primers. The protocol was immunoSEQ multiplex PCR, while the TCRdb copy is restricted to in-frame clones and leaves out a portion. The data hold 100,000 to 150,000 clones, with over 9.5% observed a single time. Sequenced input: PBMCs. The receptors originated from a woman aged 18-35 years in good health and CMV-seropositive.

This clone was detected many times. J is TRBJ1-1 and V is TRBV10-1, with a tentative D call TRBD1 (5 bases). CDR1 and CDR2 from the germline V gene are WNHNN and SYGVQD (reference sequence). The ends were cut back, 4 bases at V and 1 base at J, with 7 bases in the middle. This CDR3 comprises 13 residues. The CDR3 here is CASSVGQNTEAFF. The DNA for the CDR3 is TGCGCCAGCAGTGTCGGACAGAACACTGAAGCTTTCTTT.

The chain employs TRBV6-5 and TRBJ1-6; TRBD1 is a possible D gene (6 bases). There are 13 residues in the CDR3. The V end was cut by 6 bases, the J end by 7 bases, with 10 bases between. Germline loops: CDR1 MNHEY, CDR2 SVGAGI. The chain's CDR3 is CASRRTVNSPLHF. In nucleotides, the CDR3 is TGTGCCAGCAGGAGGACAGTAAATTCACCCCTCCACTTT.

The rearrangement uses TRBV9 and TRBJ2-2; 13 bases match TRBD2. J gave up 5 bases and V 4 bases, and 8 bases lay outside the gene matches. Germline V gene data show CDR1 as SGDLS and CDR2 as YYNGEE. This CDR3 is built from 17 residues. CDR3 amino acids: CASSSSGTSGTTGELFF. The DNA for the CDR3 is TGTGCCAGCAGCTCCTCCGGGACTAGCGGGACGACCGGGGAGCTGTTTTTT.

This chain connects TRBV5-1 to TRBJ2-1; 7 bases match TRBD2. The trim removed 3 bases at V and 4 bases at J, leaving 10 bases unmatched. CDR1 is SGHRS, CDR2 YFSETQ, per germline. This CDR3 is built from 16 residues. This CDR3 reads CASSWWGGVEYNEQFF. CDR3 in DNA: TGCGCCAGCAGCTGGTGGGGGGGAGTGGAGTACAATGAGCAGTTCTTC.

This clone was seen a handful of times. V and J are TRBV28 and TRBJ2-7; the match to TRBD1 covers 7 bases. Unmatched junction bases numbered 4, after V lost 5 bases and J lost 6 bases. The germline gives CDR1 MDHEN, CDR2 SYDVKM. The CDR3 covers 12 residues. The CDR3 DNA reads as TGTGCCAGCAGTACAGGGGTAAGCGAGCAGTACTTC. Encoded protein: CASSTGVSEQYF. The whole variable domain, remainder taken from reference TRBV28 and TRBJ2-7, is DVKVTQSSRYLVKRTGEKVFLECVQDMDHENMFWYRQDPGLGLRLIYFSYDVKMKEKGDIPEGYSVSREKKERFSLILESASTNQTSMYLCASSTGVSEQYFGPGTRLTVT.